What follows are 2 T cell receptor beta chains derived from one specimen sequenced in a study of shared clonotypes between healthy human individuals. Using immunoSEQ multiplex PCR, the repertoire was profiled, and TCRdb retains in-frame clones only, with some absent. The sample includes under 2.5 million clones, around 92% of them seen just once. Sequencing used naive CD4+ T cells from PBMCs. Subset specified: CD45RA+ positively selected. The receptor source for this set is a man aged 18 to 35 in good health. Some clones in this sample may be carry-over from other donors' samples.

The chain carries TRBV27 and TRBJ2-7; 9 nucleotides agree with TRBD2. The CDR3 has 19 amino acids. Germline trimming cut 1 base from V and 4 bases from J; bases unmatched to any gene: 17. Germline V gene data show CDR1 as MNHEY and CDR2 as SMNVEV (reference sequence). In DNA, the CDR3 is TGTGCCAGCAGTTTATACCCCCGCGGATGGGCTAGCGGGGTATACGAGCAGTACTTC. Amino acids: CASSLYPRGWASGVYEQYF.

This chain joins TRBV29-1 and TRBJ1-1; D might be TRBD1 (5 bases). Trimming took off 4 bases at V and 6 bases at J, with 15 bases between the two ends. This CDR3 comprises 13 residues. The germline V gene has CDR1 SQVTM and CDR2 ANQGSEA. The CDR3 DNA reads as TGCAGCGTTGTTGCAGGGTGGGCTTCTGAAGCTTTCTTT. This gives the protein CSVVAGWASEAFF.